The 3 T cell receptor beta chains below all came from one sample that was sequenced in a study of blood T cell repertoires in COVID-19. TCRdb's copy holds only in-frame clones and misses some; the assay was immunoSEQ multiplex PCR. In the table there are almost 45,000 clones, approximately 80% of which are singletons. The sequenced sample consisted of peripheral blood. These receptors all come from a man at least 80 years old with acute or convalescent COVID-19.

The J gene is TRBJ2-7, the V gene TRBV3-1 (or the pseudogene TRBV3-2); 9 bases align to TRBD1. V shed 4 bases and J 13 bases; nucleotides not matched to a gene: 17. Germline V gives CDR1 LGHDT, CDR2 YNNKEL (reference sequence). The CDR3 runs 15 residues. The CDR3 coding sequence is TGTGCCAGCAGCCCCCTACAGGGGGCGGTTCGGGCAGTATACTTC. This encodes CASSPLQGAVRAVYF.

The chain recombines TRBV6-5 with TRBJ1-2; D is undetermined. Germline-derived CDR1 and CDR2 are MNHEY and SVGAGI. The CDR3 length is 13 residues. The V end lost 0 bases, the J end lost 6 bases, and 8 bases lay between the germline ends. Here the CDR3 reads CASSYSAGDGYTF. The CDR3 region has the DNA TGTGCCAGCAGTTACTCGGCAGGCGATGGCTACACCTTC.

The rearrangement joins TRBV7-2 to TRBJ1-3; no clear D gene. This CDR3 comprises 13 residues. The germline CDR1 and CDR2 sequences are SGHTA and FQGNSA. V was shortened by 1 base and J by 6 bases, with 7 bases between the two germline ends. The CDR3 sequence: CASSLGQLNTIYF. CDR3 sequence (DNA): TGTGCCAGCAGCTTAGGGCAGTTAAACACCATATATTTT. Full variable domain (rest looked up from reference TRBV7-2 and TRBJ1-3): GAGVSQSPSNKVTEKGKDVELRCDPISGHTALYWYRQSLGQGLEFLIYFQGNSAPDKSGLPSDRFSAERTGGSVSTLTIQRTQQEDSAVYLCASSLGQLNTIYFGEGSWLTVV.